This T cell receptor beta chain was documented in a study of cytomegalovirus exposure and HLA in healthy donors. Study outcomes and limitations: Rarity held for most TCR sequences, but there were some public TCRs that occurred in many donors. The study listed some 160 cytomegalovirus-associated TCR beta chains.

Using immunoSEQ multiplex PCR, the repertoire was profiled, and TCRdb retains in-frame clones only, with some absent. The table includes about 110,000 clones, roughly nine tenths detected once. Worth noting for this clone: What it binds is unknown.

The V gene lost 6 bases and the J gene lost 8 bases, with 14 bases spanning the gap. The CDR3 is 13 residues long. The germline V gene encodes CDR1 MNHEY and CDR2 SMNVEV (reference sequence). The chain joins TRBV27 to TRBJ2-1, with D possibly matching TRBD2 (6 bases). This TCR was sampled from a woman aged 18-29 years in good health and CMV-seropositive. Sequencing was done on a sample of PBMCs. CDR3 bases: TGTGCCAGCAGACCGACTAGTTCGCATGAGCAGTTCTTC. Protein product: CASRPTSSHEQFF.